This TCR beta chain was sequenced during a study of Graves' ophthalmopathy and Graves' hyperthyroidism. The study, taken as a whole, reports: Classification of ophthalmopathy versus stable hyperthyroidism by a 13-signature model yielded roughly 86% sensitivity and 75% to 84% specificity. Blood repertoires reportedly contained most expanded thyroid clonotypes above 0.001 frequency.

The TCR beta CDR3 regions underwent amplification from RNA transcripts. First-round RT-PCR used HTBI primers; second-round multiplex PCR followed. TCRdb re-analysed the multiplex PCR reads in MiXCR, keeping a single row per CDR3 protein. The sample has approximately 480,000 distinct CDR3 sequences; around 15% are singletons. This clonotype was recorded at least ten times. What it recognizes is unknown. Moderate-to-severe activity, with CAS ≥3, NOSPECS ≥4 and duration under 3 months, characterized the donors with ophthalmopathy. Patients were diagnosed from clinical symptoms, serum thyroxine, TRAb, thyroid ultrasound and orbital computed tomography. Trimming shortened V by 1 base and J by 3 bases, and 6 bases separated the two germline ends. This CDR3 has 12 residues. CDR1 is DFQATT, CDR2 SNEGSKA, per germline (reference sequence).

The clonotype was recovered from a woman in her 30s with Graves' ophthalmopathy. The sample consisted of blood. The rearrangement joins TRBV20-1 to TRBJ1-2, with D hard to call. The CDR3 region has the DNA TGCAGTGCTAGAGTAGCGTACTATGGCTACACCTTC. The encoded protein is CSARVAYYGYTF.